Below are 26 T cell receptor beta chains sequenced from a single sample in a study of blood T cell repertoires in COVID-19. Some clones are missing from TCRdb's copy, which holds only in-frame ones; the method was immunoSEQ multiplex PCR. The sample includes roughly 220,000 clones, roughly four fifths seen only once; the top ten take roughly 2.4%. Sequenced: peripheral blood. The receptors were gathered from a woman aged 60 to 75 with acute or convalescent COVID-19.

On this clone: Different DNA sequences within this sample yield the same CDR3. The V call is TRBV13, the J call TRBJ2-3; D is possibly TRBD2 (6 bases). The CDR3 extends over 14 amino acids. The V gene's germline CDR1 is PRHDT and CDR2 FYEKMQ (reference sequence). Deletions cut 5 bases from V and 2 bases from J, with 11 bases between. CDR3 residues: CASSVGGSTDTQYF. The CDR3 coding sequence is TGTGCCAGCAGCGTGGGGGGATCCACAGATACGCAGTATTTT.

CDR3 DNA: TGTGCCAGCAGCACGTCGACAGGGTTAGGTGAAAAACTGTTTTTT. It is translated as CASSTSTGLGEKLFF. This rearrangement joins TRBV7-9 to TRBJ1-4, with 7 bases aligning to TRBD1. Trimming at V came to 5 bases and at J to 7 bases, leaving 10 bases not matched to a gene. There are 15 residues in the CDR3. The V gene's germline CDR1 is SEHNR and CDR2 FQNEAQ (reference sequence).

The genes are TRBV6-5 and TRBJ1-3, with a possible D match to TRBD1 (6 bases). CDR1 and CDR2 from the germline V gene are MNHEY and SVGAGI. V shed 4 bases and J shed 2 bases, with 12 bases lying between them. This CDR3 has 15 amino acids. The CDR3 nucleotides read TGTGCCAGCAGTTTGAGGGGGAACACTGGAAACACCATATATTTT. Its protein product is CASSLRGNTGNTIYF.

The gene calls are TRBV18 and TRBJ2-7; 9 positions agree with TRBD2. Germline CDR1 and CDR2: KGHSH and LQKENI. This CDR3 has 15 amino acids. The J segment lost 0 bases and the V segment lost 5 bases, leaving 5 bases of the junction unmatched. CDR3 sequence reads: CASSETSGSSYEQYF. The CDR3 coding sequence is TGTGCCAGCTCAGAAACTAGCGGGTCCTCCTACGAGCAGTACTTC.

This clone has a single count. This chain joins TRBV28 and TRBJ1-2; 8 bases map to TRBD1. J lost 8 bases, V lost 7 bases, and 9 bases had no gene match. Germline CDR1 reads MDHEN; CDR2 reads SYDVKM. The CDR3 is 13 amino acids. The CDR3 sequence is CASTLDRVRGYTF. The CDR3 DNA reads TGTGCCAGCACTCTGGACAGGGTTCGGGGCTACACCTTC.

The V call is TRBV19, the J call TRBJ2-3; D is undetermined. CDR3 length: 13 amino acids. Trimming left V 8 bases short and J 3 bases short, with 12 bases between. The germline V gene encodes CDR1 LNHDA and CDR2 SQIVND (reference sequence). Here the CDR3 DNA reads TGTGCCAGTCGGCTAGGCACGACAGATACGCAGTATTTT. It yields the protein CASRLGTTDTQYF.

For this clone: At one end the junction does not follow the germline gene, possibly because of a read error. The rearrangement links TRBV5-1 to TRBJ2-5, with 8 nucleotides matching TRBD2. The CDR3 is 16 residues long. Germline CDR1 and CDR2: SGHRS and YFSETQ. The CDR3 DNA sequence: TGCGTCAGCAGCTTGGAGGAAGCGGGGGTCCGATCGACCCAGTACTTC. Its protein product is CVSSLEEAGVRSTQYF.

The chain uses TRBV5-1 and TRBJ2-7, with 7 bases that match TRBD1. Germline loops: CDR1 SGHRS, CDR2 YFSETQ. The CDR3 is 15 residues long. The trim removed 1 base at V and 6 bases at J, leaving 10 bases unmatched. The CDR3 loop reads CASSLTPGTASEQYF. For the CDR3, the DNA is TGCGCCAGCAGCTTGACCCCCGGGACAGCGAGCGAGCAGTACTTC.

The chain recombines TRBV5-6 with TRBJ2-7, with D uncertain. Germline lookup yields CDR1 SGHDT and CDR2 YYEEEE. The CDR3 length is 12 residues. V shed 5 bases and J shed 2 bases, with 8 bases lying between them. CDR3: CASRRDTYEQYF. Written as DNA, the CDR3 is TGTGCCAGCAGACGAGACACCTACGAGCAGTACTTC.

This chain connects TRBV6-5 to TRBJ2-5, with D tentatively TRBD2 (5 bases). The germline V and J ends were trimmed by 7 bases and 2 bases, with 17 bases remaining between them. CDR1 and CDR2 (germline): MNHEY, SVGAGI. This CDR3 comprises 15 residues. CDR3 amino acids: CASTRYTSIQETQYF. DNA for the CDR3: TGTGCCAGCACTAGATATACTAGTATTCAAGAGACCCAGTACTTC.

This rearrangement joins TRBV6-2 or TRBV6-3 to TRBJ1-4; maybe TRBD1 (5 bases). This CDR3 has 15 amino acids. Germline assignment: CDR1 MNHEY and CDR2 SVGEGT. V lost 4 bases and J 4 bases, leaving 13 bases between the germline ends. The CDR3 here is CASSSQGVDNEKLFF. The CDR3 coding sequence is TGTGCCAGCAGTTCACAAGGGGTTGATAATGAAAAACTGTTTTTT.

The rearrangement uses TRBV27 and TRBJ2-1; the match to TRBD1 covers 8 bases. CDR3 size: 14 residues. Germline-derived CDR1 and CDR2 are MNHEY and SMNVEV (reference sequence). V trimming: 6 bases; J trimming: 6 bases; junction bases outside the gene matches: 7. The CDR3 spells CASRGQGPVNEQFF. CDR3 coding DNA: TGTGCCAGCAGAGGACAGGGACCTGTCAATGAGCAGTTCTTC.

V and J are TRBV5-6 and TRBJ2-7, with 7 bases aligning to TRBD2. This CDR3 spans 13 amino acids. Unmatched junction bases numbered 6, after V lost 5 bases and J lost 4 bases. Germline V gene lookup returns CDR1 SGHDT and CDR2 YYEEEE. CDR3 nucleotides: TGTGCCAGCAGAGGGAGGGTATCGTACGAGCAGTACTTC. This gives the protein CASRGRVSYEQYF.

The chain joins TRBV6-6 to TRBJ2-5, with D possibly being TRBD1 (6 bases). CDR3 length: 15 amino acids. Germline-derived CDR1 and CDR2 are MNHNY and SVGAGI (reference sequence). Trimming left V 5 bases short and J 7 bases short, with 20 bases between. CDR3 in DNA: TGTGCCAGCAGTCCCACAGGGTCAGGGGCGGGGACCCAGTACTTC. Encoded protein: CASSPTGSGAGTQYF.

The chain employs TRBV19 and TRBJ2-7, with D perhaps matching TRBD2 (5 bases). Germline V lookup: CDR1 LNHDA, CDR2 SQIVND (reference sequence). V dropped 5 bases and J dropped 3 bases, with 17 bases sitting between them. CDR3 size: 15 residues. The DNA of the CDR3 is TGTGCCAGTAGTCCCGGAGGAGGACTTATCTACGAGCAGTACTTC. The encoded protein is CASSPGGGLIYEQYF.

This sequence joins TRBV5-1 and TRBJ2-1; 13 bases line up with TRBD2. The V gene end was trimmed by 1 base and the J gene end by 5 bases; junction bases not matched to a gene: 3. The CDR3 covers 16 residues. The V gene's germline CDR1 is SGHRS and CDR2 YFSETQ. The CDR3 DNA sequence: TGCGCCAGCAGCTTGCGTGGACTAGCGGGGGACAATGAGCAGTTCTTC. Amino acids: CASSLRGLAGDNEQFF. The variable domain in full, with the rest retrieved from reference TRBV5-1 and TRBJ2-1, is KAGVTQTPRYLIKTRGQQVTLSCSPISGHRSVSWYQQTPGQGLQFLFEYFSETQRNKGNFPGRFSGRQFSNSRSEMNVSTLELGDSALYLCASSLRGLAGDNEQFFGPGTRLTVL.

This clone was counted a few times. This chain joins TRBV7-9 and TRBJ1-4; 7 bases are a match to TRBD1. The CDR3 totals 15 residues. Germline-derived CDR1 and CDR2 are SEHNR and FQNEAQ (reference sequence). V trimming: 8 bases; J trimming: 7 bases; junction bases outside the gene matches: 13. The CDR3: CASQKGGGGSEKLFF. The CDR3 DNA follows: TGTGCCAGCCAAAAAGGTGGAGGGGGCAGTGAAAAACTGTTTTTT.

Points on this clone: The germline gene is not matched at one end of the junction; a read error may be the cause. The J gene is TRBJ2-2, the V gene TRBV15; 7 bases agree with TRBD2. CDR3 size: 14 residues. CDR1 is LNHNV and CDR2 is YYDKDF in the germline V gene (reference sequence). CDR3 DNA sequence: TGTGCCACCACGGAAAGGGAGGGCACCGAGGAGCTGTTTTTT. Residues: CATTEREGTEELFF.

The CDR3 spells CASSYGDRGLWNEKLFF. The CDR3 DNA follows: TGTGCCAGCAGTTACGGGGACAGGGGGCTTTGGAATGAAAAACTGTTTTTT. The chain is built from TRBV6-2 or TRBV6-3 and TRBJ1-4, with 12 bases aligning to TRBD1. CDR3 length equals 17 residues. The germline V gene encodes CDR1 MNHEY and CDR2 SVGEGT. Germline trimming cut 2 bases from V and 5 bases from J; bases unmatched to any gene: 6.

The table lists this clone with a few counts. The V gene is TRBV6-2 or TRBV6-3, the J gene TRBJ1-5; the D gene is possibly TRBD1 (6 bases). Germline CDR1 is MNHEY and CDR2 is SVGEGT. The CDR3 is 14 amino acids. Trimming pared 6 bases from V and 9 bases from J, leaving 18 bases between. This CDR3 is CASSKGGGHLPQHF. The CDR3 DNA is TGTGCCAGCAGCAAAGGGGGGGGGCACCTGCCCCAGCATTTT.

As DNA, the CDR3 is TGTGCCAGCAGTGGAGAGGGACAGGGGTCTTTGAACACTGAAGCTTTCTTT. Translated, it gives CASSGEGQGSLNTEAFF. This sequence joins TRBV2 and TRBJ1-1, with 10 positions matching TRBD1. With V trimmed by 4 bases and J by 0 bases, 8 bases remained unmatched. Germline-derived CDR1 and CDR2 are SNHLY and FYNNEI. The CDR3 covers 17 residues.

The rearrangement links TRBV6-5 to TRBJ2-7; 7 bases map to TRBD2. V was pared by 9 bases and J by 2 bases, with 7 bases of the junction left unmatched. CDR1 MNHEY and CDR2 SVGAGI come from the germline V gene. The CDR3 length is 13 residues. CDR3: CARGAGYAYEQYF. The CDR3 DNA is TGTGCCAGGGGAGCGGGGTATGCCTACGAGCAGTACTTC.

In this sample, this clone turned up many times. This CDR3 is CASSLALGGYNEQFF. Written as DNA, the CDR3 is TGTGCCAGCAGCTTAGCGTTAGGGGGCTACAATGAGCAGTTCTTC. The chain has TRBV7-9 and TRBJ2-1; tentatively, D is TRBD1 (6 bases). The germline V gene has CDR1 SEHNR and CDR2 FQNEAQ (reference sequence). The CDR3 runs 15 residues. Trimming removed 0 bases at V and 3 bases at J, with 9 bases between.

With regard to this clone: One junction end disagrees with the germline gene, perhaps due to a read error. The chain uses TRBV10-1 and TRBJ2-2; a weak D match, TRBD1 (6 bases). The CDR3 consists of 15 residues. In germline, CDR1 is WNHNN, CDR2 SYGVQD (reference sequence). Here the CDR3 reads CASSGQCSNTGELLF. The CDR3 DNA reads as TGCGCCAGCAGCGGACAGTGTTCGAACACCGGGGAGCTGCTTTTT.

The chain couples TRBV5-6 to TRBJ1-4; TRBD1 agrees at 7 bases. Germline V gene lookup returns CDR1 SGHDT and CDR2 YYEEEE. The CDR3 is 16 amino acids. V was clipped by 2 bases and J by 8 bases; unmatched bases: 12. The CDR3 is CASSFITQGLREKLFF. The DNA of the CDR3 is TGTGCCAGCAGCTTTATCACACAGGGGCTTAGAGAAAAACTGTTTTTT.

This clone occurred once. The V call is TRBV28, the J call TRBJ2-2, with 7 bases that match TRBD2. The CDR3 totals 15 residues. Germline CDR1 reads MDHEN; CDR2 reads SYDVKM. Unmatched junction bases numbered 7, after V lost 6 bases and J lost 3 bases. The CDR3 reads CASSLGGGHTGELFF. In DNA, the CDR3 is TGTGCCAGCAGCCTGGGCGGGGGACACACCGGGGAGCTGTTTTTT.